Below are 32 T cell receptor beta chains sequenced from a single sample in a study of blood T cell repertoires in COVID-19. Repertoires were generated with immunoSEQ multiplex PCR, while TCRdb's copy carries only in-frame clones and drops some. The sample contains roughly 150,000 clones, 78% of which appear only once. Sequenced material: peripheral blood. The receptors shown here come from a woman at least 80 years old with acute or convalescent COVID-19.

The J gene is TRBJ2-3, the V gene TRBV29-1; 8 nucleotides agree with TRBD2. The CDR3 is made up of 15 amino acids. The junction had 11 bases not matched to a gene; V was cut back by 6 bases and J by 3 bases. Germline CDR1 is SQVTM and CDR2 is ANQGSEA. CDR3 region: CSVVESGGRTDTQYF. In nucleotides, the CDR3 is TGCAGCGTAGTAGAAAGCGGGGGTAGGACAGATACGCAGTATTTT.

V and J are TRBV7-9 and TRBJ1-2; 10 bases are shared with TRBD1. The junction had 6 bases not matched to a gene; V was cut back by 1 base and J by 13 bases. This CDR3 has 13 amino acids. Germline V gene data show CDR1 as SEHNR and CDR2 as FQNEAQ (reference sequence). CDR3 protein: CASSLVGTGDLTF. The CDR3, as DNA: TGTGCCAGCAGCTTAGTTGGGACAGGGGATCTCACCTTC.

The V and J genes are TRBV5-4 and TRBJ1-2; D not resolved. V shed 0 bases and J shed 1 base, with 7 bases lying between them. Germline lookup yields CDR1 SGHNT and CDR2 YYREEE (reference sequence). The CDR3 runs 14 residues. The CDR3 loop reads CASSLGALNYGYTF. CDR3 nucleotides: TGTGCCAGCAGCTTGGGAGCTCTTAACTATGGCTACACCTTC.

The chain joins TRBV5-1 to TRBJ2-2; 9 bases are shared with TRBD1. This CDR3 has 16 amino acids. V lost 4 bases to trimming and J lost 6 bases; unmatched junction nucleotides: 10. Germline V gene lookup returns CDR1 SGHRS and CDR2 YFSETQ. In DNA form, the CDR3 reads TGCGCCAGCAGCCTGGGGACAGGGTGGCGAGCCGGGGAGCTGTTTTTT. Protein sequence: CASSLGTGWRAGELFF.

The J gene is TRBJ2-3, the V gene TRBV30; TRBD1 matches at 9 bases. Germline V gives CDR1 GTSNPN, CDR2 SVGIG (reference sequence). The CDR3 has 16 amino acids. V gave up 4 bases and J gave up 2 bases; unmatched junction bases: 10. The CDR3 here is CAWKGGDRANTDTQYF. CDR3 sequence (DNA): TGTGCCTGGAAGGGGGGGGACAGGGCCAACACAGATACGCAGTATTTT.

V gene TRBV5-1 combines with J gene TRBJ2-2; 7 bases map to TRBD2. The V segment lost 4 bases and the J segment 0 bases; nucleotides outside the gene matches: 6. The CDR3 runs to 16 residues. Germline-derived CDR1 and CDR2 are SGHRS and YFSETQ. The CDR3 DNA is TGCGCCAGCAGCCTCCGACTAGCAGCGAACACCGGGGAGCTGTTTTTT. Translated, it gives CASSLRLAANTGELFF.

This clone was seen just once. The chain has TRBV3-1 (or the pseudogene TRBV3-2) and TRBJ1-2; TRBD1 might be the D (6 bases). CDR3 length equals 14 residues. CDR1 LGHDT and CDR2 YNNKEL come from the germline V gene (reference sequence). V dropped 8 bases and J dropped 8 bases, with 21 bases sitting between them. CDR3 protein: CASAPGGGAPGYTF. CDR3 nucleotides: TGTGCCAGCGCCCCAGGCGGGGGGGCCCCAGGCTACACCTTC.

The chain couples TRBV5-4 to TRBJ1-1; D might be TRBD1 (5 bases). Trimming shortened V by 0 bases and J by 0 bases, and 6 bases separated the two germline ends. The CDR3 has 14 residues. The germline V gene has CDR1 SGHNT and CDR2 YYREEE (reference sequence). The CDR3 sequence is CASSLEGLNTEAFF. In DNA, the CDR3 is TGTGCCAGCAGCTTGGAGGGGCTGAACACTGAAGCTTTCTTT.

There are a few counts of this clone. This chain uses TRBV5-6 with TRBJ2-7, with 8 nucleotides matching TRBD2. Germline lookup yields CDR1 SGHDT and CDR2 YYEEEE. V lost 4 bases, J lost 6 bases, and 12 bases stayed unmatched. The CDR3 is made up of 15 amino acids. DNA of the CDR3: TGTGCCAGCAGCCCCGGAGCGGGAGACACCTCCGAGCAGTACTTC. It encodes CASSPGAGDTSEQYF.

The V and J genes are TRBV27 and TRBJ2-3; D is possibly TRBD1 (5 bases). Germline V lookup: CDR1 MNHEY, CDR2 SMNVEV (reference sequence). V lost 5 bases and J 0 bases, leaving 15 bases between the germline ends. CDR3 length equals 16 residues. Here the CDR3 reads CASSPSLGASTDTQYF. DNA of the CDR3: TGTGCCAGCAGTCCCTCCCTAGGGGCTAGCACAGATACGCAGTATTTT.

The rearrangement uses TRBV19 and TRBJ2-5; D may be TRBD1 (6 bases). Germline CDR1 is LNHDA and CDR2 is SQIVND (reference sequence). Trimming stripped 4 bases from V and 5 bases from J, with 17 bases between. The CDR3 contains 15 residues. The DNA for the CDR3 is TGTGCCAGTAGTACTTCTGGGGGCTCTGGGGAGACCCAGTACTTC. Translating gives CASSTSGGSGETQYF.

This clone was found once. This sequence joins TRBV9 and TRBJ2-2; 8 bases agree with TRBD1. CDR1 SGDLS and CDR2 YYNGEE come from the germline V gene. This CDR3 is 13 amino acids long. The J segment lost 5 bases and the V segment lost 4 bases, leaving 1 base of the junction unmatched. CDR3 residues: CASSTGGTGELFF. For the CDR3, the DNA is TGTGCCAGCAGCACAGGGGGGACCGGGGAGCTGTTTTTT.

This clone was observed a handful of times. The chain joins TRBV6-4 to TRBJ2-1; 7 bases map to TRBD1. Germline V CDR1 and CDR2: MRHNA, SNTAGT. The ends lost 5 bases at V and 1 base at J; junction bases unmatched: 17. The CDR3 totals 19 residues. The CDR3 sequence is CASSPMGRGEGQSYNEQFF. CDR3 coding DNA: TGTGCCAGCAGTCCCATGGGCCGAGGAGAGGGACAGTCCTACAATGAGCAGTTCTTC.

This clone has just a few counts. V and J are TRBV18 and TRBJ1-2, with a weak D call TRBD1 (6 bases). With 1 base removed from V and 5 bases from J, the gap between germline ends came to 14 bases. The CDR3 has 15 residues. CDR1 and CDR2 (germline): KGHSH, LQKENI. For the CDR3, the DNA is TGTGCCAGCTCACCACGGGCAGGGGAAGAGTATGGCTACACCTTC. As protein: CASSPRAGEEYGYTF.

The chain employs TRBV15 and TRBJ2-5; D unresolved. There are 13 residues in the CDR3. Between the trimmed V and J ends, which lost 0 bases and 5 bases, there was a span of 7 bases. The germline CDR1 and CDR2 sequences are LNHNV and YYDKDF (reference sequence). The CDR3, as DNA: TGTGCCACCAGCAGAGATGTACGGGAGACCCAGTACTTC. As protein: CATSRDVRETQYF.

V usage is TRBV7-2 and J usage is TRBJ2-1; 10 bases map to TRBD2. Germline CDR1 reads SGHTA; CDR2 reads FQGNSA. The CDR3 totals 15 residues. V lost 5 bases to trimming and J lost 4 bases; unmatched junction nucleotides: 5. CDR3 in amino acids: CASSASGSIYNEQFF. CDR3 nucleotide sequence: TGTGCCAGCAGCGCTAGCGGGAGTATTTACAATGAGCAGTTCTTC. The whole variable domain, remainder taken from reference TRBV7-2 and TRBJ2-1, is GAGVSQSPSNKVTEKGKDVELRCDPISGHTALYWYRQSLGQGLEFLIYFQGNSAPDKSGLPSDRFSAERTGGSVSTLTIQRTQQEDSAVYLCASSASGSIYNEQFFGPGTRLTVL.

The chain combines TRBV9 with TRBJ1-2; possible D gene TRBD1, 6 bases. The V gene lost 0 bases and the J gene lost 4 bases, with 16 bases spanning the gap. The CDR3 runs to 16 residues. Germline CDR1 reads SGDLS; CDR2 reads YYNGEE. CDR3 sequence: CASSVENREGAYGYTF. CDR3 nucleotides: TGTGCCAGCAGCGTAGAAAACAGGGAAGGGGCCTATGGCTACACCTTC. The whole variable domain, remainder taken from reference TRBV9 and TRBJ1-2, is DSGVTQTPKHLITATGQRVTLRCSPRSGDLSVYWYQQSLDQGLQFLIQYYNGEERAKGNILERFSAQQFPDLHSELNLSSLELGDSALYFCASSVENREGAYGYTFGSGTRLTVV.

The CDR3 spells CATSRGLTGAGTEAFF. DNA for the CDR3: TGTGCCACCAGCAGAGGGCTTACAGGGGCGGGCACTGAAGCTTTCTTT. V gene TRBV15 combines with J gene TRBJ1-1; 7 nucleotides line up with TRBD1. The V gene end was trimmed by 1 base and the J gene end by 4 bases; junction bases not matched to a gene: 9. Germline CDR1 is LNHNV and CDR2 is YYDKDF (reference sequence). This CDR3 comprises 16 residues. The variable domain in full, with the rest retrieved from reference TRBV15 and TRBJ1-1, is DAMVIQNPRYQVTQFGKPVTLSCSQTLNHNVMYWYQQKSSQAPKLLFHYYDKDFNNEADTPDNFQSRRPNTSFCFLDIRSPGLGDTAMYLCATSRGLTGAGTEAFFGQGTRLTVV.

The chain has TRBV28 and TRBJ1-1; 7 bases align to TRBD1. J lost 7 bases, V lost 8 bases, and 7 bases had no gene match. In germline, CDR1 is MDHEN, CDR2 SYDVKM. The CDR3 spans 12 residues. CDR3 sequence reads: CASVRQGIEAFF. As DNA, the CDR3 is TGTGCCAGCGTGAGACAGGGCATTGAAGCTTTCTTT.

The rearrangement joins TRBV7-8 to TRBJ1-2; 7 bases are a match to TRBD1. Trimming removed 5 bases from V and 8 bases from J; junction bases left unmatched: 11. The CDR3 has 14 amino acids. Germline lookup yields CDR1 SGHVS and CDR2 FQNEAQ. The CDR3: CASSQGDRVRGYTF. CDR3 DNA sequence: TGTGCCAGCAGCCAGGGCGACAGGGTACGCGGCTACACCTTC.

The chain carries TRBV10-3 and TRBJ2-3; 12 bases match TRBD2. This CDR3 is built from 18 residues. V gave up 6 bases and J gave up 3 bases; unmatched junction bases: 13. Germline V gene sequence: CDR1 ENHRY, CDR2 SYGVKD. For the CDR3, the DNA is TGTGCCATCAGAGCTAGCGGGGGGGCGTATCTCGGGACAGATACGCAGTATTTT. Its protein is CAIRASGGAYLGTDTQYF.

CDR3 amino acids: CASRQNNEKLFF. CDR3 nucleotides: TGTGCCAGCAGACAAAATAATGAAAAACTGTTTTTT. The chain links TRBV2 to TRBJ1-4; D gene ambiguous. This CDR3 comprises 12 residues. Germline CDR1 SNHLY, CDR2 FYNNEI. The germline V and J ends were trimmed by 6 bases and 4 bases, with 6 bases remaining between them.

This chain joins TRBV6-1 and TRBJ2-1; D gene ambiguous. Germline V gene lookup returns CDR1 MNHNS and CDR2 SASEGT. The CDR3 contains 18 residues. Trimming cost V 0 bases and J 1 base, with 16 bases left between them. The CDR3 coding sequence is TGTGCCAGCAGTGAAGCTGTTTCGGGTTTCGGGTCCTACAATGAGCAGTTCTTC. Translation gives CASSEAVSGFGSYNEQFF.

J is TRBJ2-2 and V is TRBV4-2; D is perhaps TRBD1 (6 bases). The germline gives CDR1 LGHNA, CDR2 YNFKEQ. CDR3 length: 18 amino acids. Trimming took off 0 bases at V and 0 bases at J, with 14 bases between the two ends. The CDR3: CASSQESIRGSNTGELFF. CDR3 sequence (DNA): TGTGCCAGCAGCCAAGAGTCGATAAGGGGGTCGAACACCGGGGAGCTGTTTTTT.

Many counts were recorded for this clone. CDR3 DNA: TGTGCCAGCAGACGACAGGGGGAAAAACTGTTTTTT. This translates into CASRRQGEKLFF. The chain joins TRBV12-3 or TRBV12-4 to TRBJ1-4; TRBD1 aligns across 8 bases. The CDR3 is 12 amino acids. V was clipped by 6 bases and J by 8 bases; unmatched bases: 2.

The chain employs TRBV18 and TRBJ1-1; 7 bases match TRBD1. The CDR3 contains 15 residues. V lost 2 bases and J lost 0; bases outside the gene matches: 3. Germline assignment: CDR1 KGHSH and CDR2 LQKENI. CDR3 nucleotides: TGTGCCAGCTCACCAGGGACAGACATGAACACTGAAGCTTTCTTT. Protein sequence: CASSPGTDMNTEAFF.

This clone showed up just a few times. The chain combines TRBV28 with TRBJ2-5; possible D gene TRBD1, 5 bases. Trimming left V 2 bases short and J 5 bases short, with 18 bases between. This CDR3 region has 16 residues. The germline CDR1 and CDR2 sequences are MDHEN and SYDVKM. The CDR3 DNA reads TGTGCCAGCAGTTTACCGTCCGCAGGGTATAGGGAGACCCAGTACTTC. Translating it yields CASSLPSAGYRETQYF.

This clone has a single count. This chain links TRBV3-1 (or the pseudogene TRBV3-2) with TRBJ1-1; D remains ambiguous. The CDR3 has 15 residues. Germline V gene data show CDR1 as LGHDT and CDR2 as YNNKEL (reference sequence). V was cut by 4 bases and J by 3 bases, with 15 bases left in between. The CDR3 is CASSPRGVRDTEAFF. CDR3 nucleotide sequence: TGTGCCAGCAGCCCTCGCGGTGTTCGGGACACTGAAGCTTTCTTT.

The gene calls are TRBV30 and TRBJ1-2; tentatively, D is TRBD1 (6 bases). The germline V gene encodes CDR1 GTSNPN and CDR2 SVGIG (reference sequence). The CDR3 sequence is 11 residues long. V was trimmed by 4 bases and J by 13 bases, leaving 16 bases between them. In DNA form, the CDR3 reads TGTGCCTGGAACCTACCGGGGGGGCCCACCTTC. Amino acids: CAWNLPGGPTF.

V gene TRBV7-3 combines with J gene TRBJ2-7; D is unresolved. V shed 2 bases and J shed 0 bases, with 5 bases lying between them. This CDR3 comprises 13 residues. CDR1 SGHTA and CDR2 FQGTGA come from the germline V gene. The chain's CDR3 is CASSLSGSYEQYF. CDR3 DNA sequence: TGTGCCAGCAGCTTATCAGGCTCCTACGAGCAGTACTTC.

This clone occurred a few times. V and J are TRBV21-1 and TRBJ1-1; TRBD1, the D gene given by the table, was not confirmed from the DNA. TRBV21-1 is a pseudogene segment. This CDR3 comprises 17 residues. CDR3 DNA sequence: TGTGCCAGCAGCAAAGGTCAGCAGGAATACCCGAACACTGAAGCTTTCTTT. Translating it yields CASSKGQQEYPNTEAFF.

The chain is built from TRBV9 and TRBJ2-1, with D possibly TRBD2 on 6 matching bases. Germline lookup yields CDR1 SGDLS and CDR2 YYNGEE. The CDR3 runs to 16 residues. Trimming left V 4 bases short and J 8 bases short, with 22 bases between. The CDR3 nucleotides read TGTGCCAGCAGCTCCCACCGGGCGGGGCTTTCGGATGAGCAGTTCTTC. This gives the protein CASSSHRAGLSDEQFF.